Presented here are 20 T cell receptor beta chains from one specimen sequenced in a study of blood T cells in healthy people across ages. A J-beta primer mix and a sample-barcoded 5' primer were used in a second PCR of roughly 6 to 12 cycles. From the 5' RACE reads, TCRdb called clonotypes with MiXCR, one entry per CDR3 protein. The sample records 600,000 to 1,000,000 distinct CDR3 sequences, nearly 60% being singletons. The sample comprised blood. Receptors were obtained from a man aged 25-40 years in good health.

The chain is built from TRBV6-6 and TRBJ2-5; D unresolved. CDR1 is MNHNY, CDR2 SVGAGI, per germline (reference sequence). V lost 4 bases, J lost 3 bases, and 6 bases lay in between. The CDR3 extends over 12 amino acids. CDR3 bases: TGTGCCAGCAGTTGGGCAGAAGAGACCCAGTACTTC. Translation: CASSWAEETQYF.

The CDR3 nucleotides read TGTGCCAGCAGCTTAGGGGGACGGTCCTTCTATGGCTACACCTTC. This encodes CASSLGGRSFYGYTF. The rearrangement uses TRBV7-2 and TRBJ1-2, with D perhaps TRBD1 (5 bases). The V gene's germline CDR1 is SGHTA and CDR2 FQGNSA. The CDR3 spans 15 residues. V lost 1 base to trimming and J lost 4 bases, with 13 bases between them.

Only a few counts were recorded for this clonotype. The chain carries TRBV11-2 and TRBJ2-5, with a tentative D call TRBD2 (7 bases). The V gene lost 5 bases and the J gene lost 5 bases, with 18 bases spanning the gap. Per the germline V gene, CDR1 is SGHAT and CDR2 is FQNNGV. This CDR3 is built from 15 residues. CDR3 sequence reads: CASSQLGGGLETQYF. DNA for the CDR3: TGTGCCAGCAGCCAATTGGGAGGGGGATTGGAGACCCAGTACTTC.

V gene TRBV9 combines with J gene TRBJ2-3, with D possibly matching TRBD2 (5 bases). The ends were cut back, 2 bases at V and 0 bases at J, with 10 bases in the middle. This CDR3 has 15 residues. Germline V gives CDR1 SGDLS, CDR2 YYNGEE. In DNA form, the CDR3 reads TGTGCCAGCAGCGTCACCAGGAGGAGCACAGATACGCAGTATTTT. This encodes CASSVTRRSTDTQYF.

This chain links TRBV20-1 with TRBJ2-3; TRBD2 matches at 9 bases. Germline values: CDR1 DFQATT, CDR2 SNEGSKA (reference sequence). V gave up 6 bases and J gave up 2 bases; unmatched junction bases: 6. There are 14 residues in the CDR3. The CDR3 region has the DNA TGCAGTGCAGCGGGCGGGGGGGTCACAGATACGCAGTATTTT. This encodes CSAAGGGVTDTQYF.

A single count supports this clonotype. V gene TRBV9 combines with J gene TRBJ2-1; D unresolved. Germline V gene data show CDR1 as SGDLS and CDR2 as YYNGEE. The length of the CDR3 is 14 residues. The V gene lost 0 bases and the J gene lost 0 bases, with 4 bases spanning the gap. The CDR3 sequence: CASSVVSSYNEQFF. For the CDR3, the DNA is TGTGCCAGCAGCGTAGTAAGCTCCTACAATGAGCAGTTCTTC.

The chain links TRBV5-1 to TRBJ2-1; D might be TRBD2 (6 bases). Germline loops: CDR1 SGHRS, CDR2 YFSETQ. V was pared by 7 bases and J by 9 bases, with 23 bases between. The CDR3 sequence is 15 residues long. The CDR3 DNA sequence: TGCGCCAGCGCCTTTAATAGCGGTGGCATTGGTGAGCAGTTCTTC. Protein sequence: CASAFNSGGIGEQFF. The full variable domain, its missing parts supplied by reference TRBV5-1 and TRBJ2-1, is KAGVTQTPRYLIKTRGQQVTLSCSPISGHRSVSWYQQTPGQGLQFLFEYFSETQRNKGNFPGRFSGRQFSNSRSEMNVSTLELGDSALYLCASAFNSGGIGEQFFGPGTRLTVL.

This chain connects TRBV28 to TRBJ2-7; D possibly matches TRBD1 or TRBD2 (5 bases each). The CDR3 is 14 residues long. Deletions cut 5 bases from V and 7 bases from J, with 18 bases between. Germline loops: CDR1 MDHEN, CDR2 SYDVKM. CDR3 in DNA: TGTGCCAGCAGTCCCGGGACCCTCAAAGCGGAGCAGTACTTC. This encodes CASSPGTLKAEQYF.

The V call is TRBV29-1, the J call TRBJ2-5; D may be TRBD2 (6 bases). CDR3 length: 13 amino acids. The germline V gene has CDR1 SQVTM and CDR2 ANQGSEA. Trimming left V 6 bases short and J 11 bases short, with 22 bases between. CDR3 loop: CSVRAGAYNEQYF. The DNA of the CDR3 is TGCAGCGTCCGAGCGGGTGCCTACAATGAGCAGTACTTC.

The chain has TRBV6-6 and TRBJ2-3; D is perhaps TRBD1 or TRBD2 (5 bases each). Trimming removed 11 bases at V and 2 bases at J, with 17 bases between. CDR3 size: 14 residues. Per the germline V gene, CDR1 is MNHNY and CDR2 is SVGAGI (reference sequence). CDR3 in DNA: TGTGCCGGCACCACGGGACCATACACAGATACGCAGTATTTT. This translates into CAGTTGPYTDTQYF.

The chain joins TRBV20-1 to TRBJ2-7; a weak D match, TRBD2 (6 bases). Trimming shortened V by 5 bases and J by 0 bases, and 14 bases separated the two germline ends. The CDR3 consists of 14 residues. CDR1 and CDR2 (germline): DFQATT, SNEGSKA (reference sequence). In DNA form, the CDR3 reads TGCAGTGCTGTGGAGGGGACTCACTCCTACGAGCAGTACTTC. Protein product: CSAVEGTHSYEQYF.

On this clonotype: One end of the junction varies from germline; a read error may be responsible. The chain employs TRBV20-1 and TRBJ2-1; TRBD2 aligns across 9 bases. This CDR3 contains 16 residues. Germline V gene data show CDR1 as DFQATT and CDR2 as SNEGSKA (reference sequence). The CDR3 sequence is CRATNPGTSTLNEQFF. The DNA of the CDR3 is TGCAGAGCTACCAACCCCGGGACTAGCACTCTCAATGAGCAGTTCTTC.

The J gene is TRBJ1-2, the V gene TRBV11-2; perhaps TRBD1 as D (6 bases). With 1 base removed from V and 5 bases from J, the gap between germline ends came to 11 bases. Germline lookup yields CDR1 SGHAT and CDR2 FQNNGV. The CDR3 runs 14 residues. CDR3 sequence: CASSLGNRVYGYTF. The CDR3 DNA follows: TGTGCCAGCAGCTTAGGGAACAGGGTATATGGCTACACCTTC.

This clonotype was observed a few times. This sequence joins TRBV27 and TRBJ1-5; D gene uncertain. The CDR3 consists of 16 residues. Looked up from germline, CDR1 is MNHEY and CDR2 is SMNVEV (reference sequence). The V gene lost 1 base and the J gene lost 9 bases, with 19 bases spanning the gap. CDR3 sequence: CASSLYAPRGTTPQHF. The CDR3 DNA sequence: TGTGCCAGCAGTTTATATGCCCCTCGGGGTACAACGCCCCAGCATTTT.

This clonotype was counted many times. V is TRBV27 and J is TRBJ2-7; the D call may be TRBD1 or TRBD2 (5 bases each). With 0 bases removed from V and 3 bases from J, the gap between germline ends came to 9 bases. In germline, CDR1 is MNHEY, CDR2 SMNVEV (reference sequence). CDR3 length: 14 amino acids. As DNA, the CDR3 is TGTGCCAGCAGTTTATCGGGACGTCTCTACGAGCAGTACTTC. Its translation is CASSLSGRLYEQYF.

This clonotype was observed a few times. The J gene is TRBJ2-5, the V gene TRBV7-2, with D perhaps being TRBD1 or TRBD2 (5 bases each). The germline V gene encodes CDR1 SGHTA and CDR2 FQGNSA. The length of the CDR3 is 16 residues. Trimming pared 1 base from V and 4 bases from J, leaving 16 bases between. In nucleotides, the CDR3 is TGTGCCAGCAGCTTAGTTCGGGGCCTGCGCGGAGAGACCCAGTACTTC. Amino acid sequence: CASSLVRGLRGETQYF.

This clonotype came up once. The chain couples TRBV7-2 to TRBJ2-1; D could derive from TRBD1 or TRBD2 (6 bases each). The germline gives CDR1 SGHTA, CDR2 FQGNSA. This CDR3 is 14 amino acids long. Trimming cost V 2 bases and J 8 bases, with 13 bases left between them. Written as DNA, the CDR3 is TGTGCCAGCAGCTTATGGGGGGCCGGGGATGAGCAGTTCTTC. It is translated as CASSLWGAGDEQFF.

This clonotype appeared a few times. The V gene is TRBV7-9, the J gene TRBJ1-2; D is perhaps TRBD1 (5 bases). There are 12 residues in the CDR3. Germline V gives CDR1 SEHNR, CDR2 FQNEAQ (reference sequence). Trimming pared 3 bases from V and 6 bases from J, leaving 8 bases between. CDR3 amino acids: CASSFEGNGYTF. DNA for the CDR3: TGTGCCAGCAGCTTTGAGGGGAATGGCTACACCTTC.

This clonotype turned up a few times. CDR3: CSARPPARLDGYTF. The CDR3 region has the DNA TGCAGTGCTAGACCCCCGGCCCGACTCGATGGCTACACCTTC. The V and J genes are TRBV20-1 and TRBJ1-2; no firm D call. V gave up 2 bases and J gave up 6 bases, with 16 bases separating them. The CDR3 spans 14 residues. Germline assignment: CDR1 DFQATT and CDR2 SNEGSKA (reference sequence).

The rearrangement uses TRBV28 and TRBJ1-1; D is perhaps TRBD1 (6 bases). Germline-derived CDR1 and CDR2 are MDHEN and SYDVKM. Trimming cost V 5 bases and J 8 bases, with 15 bases left between them. The CDR3 has 13 amino acids. In DNA, the CDR3 is TGTGCCAGCAGTCAGGGGTTAGTACGCGAAGCTTTCTTT. This translates into CASSQGLVREAFF.